This T cell receptor beta chain was identified during a study of spatial heterogeneity in lung cancer. There are many counts of this clonotype. TCRdb reprocessed the 5' RACE reads with MiXCR, giving one entry per CDR3 protein. The table shows tens of thousands of distinct CDR3 sequences, with over 5.5% occurring only once. The CDR3 is made up of 20 amino acids. Per germline, CDR1 LGHNA and CDR2 YNFKEQ. V lost 1 base and J lost 6; bases outside the gene matches: 15. Time point reported: sample taken at primary tumor resection. No cells were sorted before sequencing. The whole RNA sequenced was extracted from tumor, nontumor lung or frozen PBMC.

The chain couples TRBV4-2 to TRBJ2-1; 13 bases align to TRBD2. The sample here was PBMCs, taken at surgery. The receptor's source is a male donor with early-stage non-small cell lung cancer. CDR3 protein: CASSQGVLAGGPTLGNEQFF. For the CDR3, the DNA is TGTGCCAGCAGCCAAGGGGTACTAGCGGGAGGGCCAACCTTGGGCAATGAGCAGTTCTTC.